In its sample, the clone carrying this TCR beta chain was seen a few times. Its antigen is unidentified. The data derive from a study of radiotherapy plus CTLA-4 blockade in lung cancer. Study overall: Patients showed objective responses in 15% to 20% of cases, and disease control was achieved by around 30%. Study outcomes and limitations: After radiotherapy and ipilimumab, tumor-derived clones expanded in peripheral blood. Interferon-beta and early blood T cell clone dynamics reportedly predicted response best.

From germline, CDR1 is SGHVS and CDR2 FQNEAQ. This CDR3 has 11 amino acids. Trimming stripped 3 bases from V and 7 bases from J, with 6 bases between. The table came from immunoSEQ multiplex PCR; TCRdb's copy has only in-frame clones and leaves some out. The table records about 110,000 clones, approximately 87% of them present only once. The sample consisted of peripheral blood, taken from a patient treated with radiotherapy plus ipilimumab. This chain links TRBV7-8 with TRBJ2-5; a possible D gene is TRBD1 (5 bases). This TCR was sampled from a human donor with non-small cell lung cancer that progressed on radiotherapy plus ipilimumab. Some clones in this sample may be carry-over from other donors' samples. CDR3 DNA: TGTGCCAGCAGCTTGGGGCGGACCCAGTACTTC. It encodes CASSLGRTQYF.